The next 32 T cell receptor beta chains were all read from a single sample in a study of T cell repertoires in cytomegalovirus infection. TCRdb recomputed calls from the reads with MiXCR, one row per CDR3 protein. The data hold approximately 140,000 distinct CDR3 sequences, with roughly 6% observed a single time. Material for sequencing was PBMCs. Receptor source: a human donor in good health (CMV status not recorded). Some clones in this sample may be carry-over from other donors' samples.

Ten or more counts support this clonotype. This chain joins TRBV6-5 and TRBJ2-1, with 8 bases identical to TRBD2. Per germline, CDR1 MNHEY and CDR2 SVGAGI. The CDR3 totals 15 residues. Trimming cost V 7 bases and J 1 base; bases outside gene matches: 6. Here the CDR3 reads CASKRLAGSYNEQFF. CDR3 sequence (DNA): TGTGCCAGCAAACGGTTAGCGGGGTCCTACAATGAGCAGTTCTTC.

This clonotype was observed many times. The chain couples TRBV7-8 to TRBJ2-7, with 8 positions matching TRBD1. The CDR3 has 15 residues. The germline CDR1 and CDR2 sequences are SGHVS and FQNEAQ. J gave up 3 bases and V 0 bases, and 4 bases lay outside the gene matches. The CDR3 is CASSLAGQAFYEQYF. The CDR3 DNA is TGTGCCAGCAGCTTAGCGGGACAGGCCTTCTACGAGCAGTACTTC.

This clonotype came up many times. The rearrangement joins TRBV7-9 to TRBJ1-4; tentative D call: TRBD1 (5 bases). With 5 bases removed from V and 6 bases from J, the gap between germline ends came to 16 bases. The germline CDR1 and CDR2 sequences are SEHNR and FQNEAQ (reference sequence). The CDR3 runs 15 residues. The CDR3 loop reads CASSGRGAPDEKLFF. CDR3 DNA sequence: TGTGCCAGCAGCGGCAGAGGGGCCCCGGATGAAAAACTGTTTTTT.

This rearrangement joins TRBV6-6 to TRBJ2-1; TRBD2 matches 12 bases. CDR1 is MNHNY and CDR2 is SVGAGI in the germline V gene (reference sequence). J lost 7 bases, V lost 2 bases, and 12 bases had no gene match. This CDR3 is built from 18 residues. The CDR3 region has the DNA TGTGCCAGCAGTTACACTGGTTCTACTAGCGGGGGGATTAATGAGCAGTTCTTC. Its translation is CASSYTGSTSGGINEQFF.

This clonotype showed up many times. The V and J genes are TRBV7-2 and TRBJ1-2; 8 nucleotides line up with TRBD1. In germline, CDR1 is SGHTA, CDR2 FQGNSA. With 5 bases clipped from V and 4 bases from J, the junction kept 9 bases outside the gene matches. The CDR3 extends over 15 amino acids. CDR3 sequence (DNA): TGTGCCAGCAGCCTTACAGGGGGAAAAGCCTATGGCTACACCTTC. Protein sequence: CASSLTGGKAYGYTF.

This clonotype showed up many times. The rearrangement uses TRBV7-2 and TRBJ1-2; maybe TRBD1 (5 bases). Germline loops: CDR1 SGHTA, CDR2 FQGNSA. The CDR3 has 13 residues. V was cut by 5 bases and J by 6 bases, with 13 bases left in between. CDR3 sequence (DNA): TGTGCCAGCAGCCCGGGACCGGAGGATGGCTACACCTTC. Amino acids: CASSPGPEDGYTF.

This clonotype was detected many times. The rearrangement joins TRBV7-2 to TRBJ2-7; perhaps TRBD2 as D (5 bases). This CDR3 has 13 residues. Germline V CDR1 and CDR2: SGHTA, FQGNSA. V dropped 6 bases and J dropped 2 bases, with 11 bases sitting between them. The DNA of the CDR3 is TGTGCCAGCAGGGATAGCGCGACCTACGAGCAGTACTTC. Its translation: CASRDSATYEQYF.

This chain links TRBV10-3 with TRBJ1-6, with a possible D match to TRBD1 (6 bases). The CDR3 spans 12 residues. Between the trimmed V and J ends, which lost 5 bases and 8 bases, there was a span of 7 bases. The germline gives CDR1 ENHRY, CDR2 SYGVKD. CDR3 nucleotide sequence: TGTGCCATCAGTTACAGGGATTCACCCCTCCACTTT. Residues: CAISYRDSPLHF.

This clonotype has just a few counts. The chain's CDR3 is CASRTDSISTNEKLFF. DNA for the CDR3: TGTGCCAGTAGAACCGACAGCATTTCAACTAATGAAAAACTGTTTTTT. The chain joins TRBV19 to TRBJ1-4, with D maybe TRBD1 (5 bases). The ends were cut back, 6 bases at V and 0 bases at J, with 14 bases in the middle. The CDR3 is 16 amino acids. CDR1 LNHDA and CDR2 SQIVND come from the germline V gene (reference sequence).

This clonotype was detected many times. The chain employs TRBV7-9 and TRBJ2-7; tentative D call: TRBD1 (6 bases). The CDR3 loop spans 15 amino acids. Germline V gene lookup returns CDR1 SEHNR and CDR2 FQNEAQ (reference sequence). V gave up 5 bases and J gave up 2 bases, with 16 bases separating them. For the CDR3, the DNA is TGTGCCAGCAGCCCCCCGGGACATGCCGCCTACGAGCAGTACTTC. Its translation is CASSPPGHAAYEQYF.

The chain has TRBV15 and TRBJ2-7; TRBD2 might be the D (7 bases). CDR3 length: 19 residues. The germline V and J ends were trimmed by 0 bases and 6 bases, with 27 bases remaining between them. CDR1 is LNHNV and CDR2 is YYDKDF in the germline V gene (reference sequence). The chain's CDR3 is CATSRDKGGTRSPAFEQYF. In DNA form, the CDR3 reads TGTGCCACCAGCAGAGATAAGGGAGGGACAAGATCCCCTGCCTTCGAGCAGTACTTC.

This clonotype was observed many times. The chain is built from TRBV7-9 and TRBJ1-4; 7 bases align to TRBD1. The V gene end was trimmed by 2 bases and the J gene end by 2 bases; junction bases not matched to a gene: 2. The CDR3 spans 15 residues. Germline-derived CDR1 and CDR2 are SEHNR and FQNEAQ (reference sequence). The CDR3 protein is CASSLLGGTNEKLFF. Here the CDR3 DNA reads TGTGCCAGCAGCTTACTAGGGGGCACTAATGAAAAACTGTTTTTT.

This clonotype has ten or more counts. The rearrangement links TRBV7-8 to TRBJ2-3; D may be TRBD2 (5 bases). This CDR3 has 17 amino acids. V shed 0 bases and J shed 6 bases, with 19 bases lying between them. Germline CDR1 is SGHVS and CDR2 is FQNEAQ. CDR3 nucleotides: TGTGCCAGCAGCTTAGCGCGTTGGAGCGGCCAAGCTGATACGCAGTATTTT. Encoded protein: CASSLARWSGQADTQYF.

This clonotype appeared many times. The chain combines TRBV7-3 with TRBJ2-1; D gene unclear. Germline assignment: CDR1 SGHTA and CDR2 FQGTGA. The V end lost 5 bases, the J end lost 7 bases, and 18 bases lay between the germline ends. The length of the CDR3 is 15 residues. The CDR3 DNA sequence: TGTGCCAGCAGCCCATGGGCTGGCTTGGGTAATGAGCAGTTCTTC. It codes for CASSPWAGLGNEQFF.

The V and J genes are TRBV15 and TRBJ1-4; D is perhaps TRBD1 (5 bases). Germline-derived CDR1 and CDR2 are LNHNV and YYDKDF (reference sequence). Trimming pared 0 bases from V and 3 bases from J, leaving 11 bases between. There are 16 residues in the CDR3. This CDR3 reads CATSRERRGSNEKLFF. The CDR3, as DNA: TGTGCCACCAGCAGAGAGAGGCGGGGGTCTAATGAAAAACTGTTTTTT.

The chain combines TRBV29-1 with TRBJ1-1; possibly TRBD1 for D (6 bases). V lost 3 bases and J 0 bases, leaving 8 bases between the germline ends. Germline CDR1 is SQVTM and CDR2 is ANQGSEA. The CDR3 has 13 amino acids. In DNA, the CDR3 is TGCAGCGTTGACCAGGGGATGAACACTGAAGCTTTCTTT. Amino acid sequence: CSVDQGMNTEAFF.

This clonotype appeared many times. This chain links TRBV20-1 with TRBJ2-3; D might be TRBD1 or TRBD2, each matching 5 bases. CDR3 size: 24 residues. Germline loops: CDR1 DFQATT, CDR2 SNEGSKA (reference sequence). V was trimmed by 1 base and J by 4 bases, leaving 42 bases between them. The CDR3 DNA reads TGCAGTGCTAGAGGTGGGACGGGACCAACCAGCACAGATACGCAGTATCTTCTGCCAGATACGCAGTATTTT. It yields the protein CSARGGTGPTSTDTQYLLPDTQYF.

This clonotype was observed at least ten times. The chain combines TRBV2 with TRBJ2-1; possibly TRBD2 for D (5 bases). In germline, CDR1 is SNHLY, CDR2 FYNNEI. The V end was cut by 5 bases, the J end by 4 bases, with 9 bases between. The CDR3 sequence is 13 residues long. CDR3 protein: CASSWTQYNEQFF. The DNA for the CDR3 is TGTGCCAGCAGTTGGACTCAGTACAATGAGCAGTTCTTC.

This clonotype came up many times. V usage is TRBV7-9 and J usage is TRBJ1-2; D perhaps matches TRBD1 (6 bases). CDR3 size: 14 residues. Per the germline V gene, CDR1 is SEHNR and CDR2 is FQNEAQ (reference sequence). V dropped 2 bases and J dropped 8 bases, with 15 bases sitting between them. Here the CDR3 DNA reads TGTGCCAGCAGCTTATACCCCGGACAGACCGGCTACACCTTC. Protein sequence: CASSLYPGQTGYTF.

This clonotype was recorded many times. The chain couples TRBV6-5 to TRBJ1-1; D call uncertain. CDR1 and CDR2 from the germline V gene are MNHEY and SVGAGI. Deletions cut 8 bases from V and 3 bases from J, with 10 bases between. The CDR3 covers 12 residues. CDR3 nucleotides: TGTGCCAGCTCCGGACTGGACACTGAAGCTTTCTTT. It codes for CASSGLDTEAFF.

This clonotype was seen many times. The gene calls are TRBV20-1 and TRBJ1-2, with D perhaps TRBD1 (6 bases). The germline V and J ends were trimmed by 0 bases and 8 bases, with 19 bases remaining between them. The CDR3 totals 15 residues. CDR1 and CDR2 (germline): DFQATT, SNEGSKA (reference sequence). CDR3 in DNA: TGCAGTGCTAGAGATGGCCGGCAGGGGATGAGAGGCTACACCTTC. Its translation: CSARDGRQGMRGYTF.

The V call is TRBV29-1, the J call TRBJ2-6, with D maybe TRBD1 (7 bases). The CDR3 is made up of 12 amino acids. From germline, CDR1 is SQVTM and CDR2 ANQGSEA. The germline V and J ends were trimmed by 6 bases and 6 bases, with 9 bases remaining between them. CDR3 residues: CSVEGAANVLTF. CDR3 DNA: TGCAGCGTGGAGGGGGCGGCCAACGTCCTGACTTTC.

This clonotype was seen ten or more times. The chain links TRBV6-2 or TRBV6-3 to TRBJ2-7; D assignment may be TRBD1 or TRBD2 (5 bases each). Germline CDR1 and CDR2: MNHEY and SVGEGT. The CDR3 runs to 13 residues. Trimming removed 6 bases from V and 2 bases from J, with 11 bases in between. The CDR3 coding sequence is TGTGCCAGCAGGGGGACCGACACCTACGAGCAGTACTTC. This sequence encodes CASRGTDTYEQYF.

This clonotype came up a few times. The chain combines TRBV20-1 with TRBJ1-4, with 7 nucleotides matching TRBD1. V gave up 3 bases and J gave up 0 bases; unmatched junction bases: 4. CDR1 is DFQATT, CDR2 SNEGSKA, per germline (reference sequence). This CDR3 has 15 amino acids. CDR3 sequence (DNA): TGCAGTGCTAGGTTAGGGGGCGCAACTAATGAAAAACTGTTTTTT. It encodes CSARLGGATNEKLFF.

At least ten counts were recorded for this clonotype. This rearrangement joins TRBV28 to TRBJ1-2, with D unclear. Germline V gene sequence: CDR1 MDHEN, CDR2 SYDVKM. Trimming pared 7 bases from V and 8 bases from J, leaving 11 bases between. The CDR3 has 11 residues. The CDR3 nucleotides read TGTGCCAGCACGCAAAATTCGGGCTACACCTTC. It codes for CASTQNSGYTF.

The V call is TRBV12-3 or TRBV12-4, the J call TRBJ2-1, with 8 nucleotides matching TRBD2. The CDR3 runs 14 residues. The junction had 8 bases not matched to a gene; V was cut back by 8 bases and J by 5 bases. The CDR3 is CASQVGGGHNEQFF. The CDR3 bases are TGTGCCAGCCAAGTCGGCGGGGGGCACAATGAGCAGTTCTTC.

The chain couples TRBV4-3 to TRBJ2-7; TRBD2 agrees at 7 bases. This CDR3 is built from 15 residues. The junction had 5 bases not matched to a gene; V was cut back by 0 bases and J by 3 bases. CDR1 and CDR2 (germline): LGHNA, YSLEER. The CDR3, as DNA: TGCGCCAGCAGCCAAGAGGGAGGGGAGATCTACGAGCAGTACTTC. Protein product: CASSQEGGEIYEQYF.

The V and J genes are TRBV29-1 and TRBJ1-1; D might be TRBD1 (5 bases). V was clipped by 3 bases and J by 0 bases, with 5 bases between them. The CDR3 is 12 residues long. The germline V gene has CDR1 SQVTM and CDR2 ANQGSEA. CDR3 sequence (DNA): TGCAGCGTTGAGGGGGTGAACACTGAAGCTTTCTTT. Amino acid sequence: CSVEGVNTEAFF.

This clonotype showed up many times. V is TRBV7-2 and J is TRBJ2-3; TRBD2 aligns across 10 bases. Germline CDR1 SGHTA, CDR2 FQGNSA. Germline trimming cut 5 bases from V and 6 bases from J; bases unmatched to any gene: 14. This CDR3 is 17 amino acids long. CDR3 region: CASSPSSSGRGVDTQYF. In DNA form, the CDR3 reads TGTGCCAGCAGCCCCTCAAGCAGCGGGAGGGGAGTGGATACGCAGTATTTT.

This clonotype was counted at least ten times. This rearrangement joins TRBV7-2 to TRBJ2-7; 7 bases agree with TRBD2. CDR3 size: 17 residues. Germline V lookup: CDR1 SGHTA, CDR2 FQGNSA. V trimming: 0 bases; J trimming: 6 bases; junction bases outside the gene matches: 14. As DNA, the CDR3 is TGTGCCAGCAGCTTAGCGGGGTTAGCGGGTGTCAGGAGCGAGCAGTACTTC. As protein: CASSLAGLAGVRSEQYF.

This clonotype was detected ten times or more. This chain links TRBV5-1 with TRBJ2-1; D gene uncertain. The germline V and J ends were trimmed by 4 bases and 0 bases, with 5 bases remaining between them. Germline lookup yields CDR1 SGHRS and CDR2 YFSETQ. The CDR3 is made up of 13 amino acids. Here the CDR3 reads CASSESSYNEQFF. CDR3 DNA: TGCGCCAGCAGCGAGAGCTCCTACAATGAGCAGTTCTTC.

This clonotype was detected many times. The CDR3 sequence is CASSLGDSEQYF. The DNA of the CDR3 is TGTGCCAGCAGCTTAGGGGACAGCGAGCAGTACTTC. The chain links TRBV7-9 to TRBJ2-7; 7 positions agree with TRBD1. V lost 1 base, J lost 6 bases, and 0 bases stayed unmatched. CDR1 and CDR2 (germline): SEHNR, FQNEAQ (reference sequence). CDR3 size: 12 residues.